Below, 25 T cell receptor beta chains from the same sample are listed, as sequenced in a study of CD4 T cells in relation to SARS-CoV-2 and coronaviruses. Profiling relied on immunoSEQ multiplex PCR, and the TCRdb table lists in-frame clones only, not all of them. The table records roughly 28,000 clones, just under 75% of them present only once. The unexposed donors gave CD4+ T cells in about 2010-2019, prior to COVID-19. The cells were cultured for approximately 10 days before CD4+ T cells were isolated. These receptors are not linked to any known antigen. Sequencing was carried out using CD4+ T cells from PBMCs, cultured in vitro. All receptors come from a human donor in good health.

The CDR3 DNA is TGTGCCAGCAGCTTTTCTACGGCAACACCTCAGGTAGATACGCAGTATTTT. Protein product: CASSFSTATPQVDTQYF. The chain couples TRBV7-9 to TRBJ2-3; no definite D call. This CDR3 has 17 amino acids. Germline CDR1 reads SEHNR; CDR2 reads FQNEAQ (reference sequence). V lost 3 bases, J lost 5 bases, and 21 bases lay in between.

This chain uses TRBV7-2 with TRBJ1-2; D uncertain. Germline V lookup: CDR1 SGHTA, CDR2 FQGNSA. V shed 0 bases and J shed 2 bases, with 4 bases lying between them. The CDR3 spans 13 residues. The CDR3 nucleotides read TGTGCCAGCAGCTTAGCTACAAACTATGGCTACACCTTC. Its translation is CASSLATNYGYTF.

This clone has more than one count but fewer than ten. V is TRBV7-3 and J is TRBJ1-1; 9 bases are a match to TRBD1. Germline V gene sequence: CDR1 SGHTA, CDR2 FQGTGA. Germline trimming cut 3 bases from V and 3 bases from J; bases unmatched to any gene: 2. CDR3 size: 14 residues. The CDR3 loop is CASSLGQGYTEAFF. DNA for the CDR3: TGTGCCAGCAGCTTGGGACAGGGATACACTGAAGCTTTCTTT.

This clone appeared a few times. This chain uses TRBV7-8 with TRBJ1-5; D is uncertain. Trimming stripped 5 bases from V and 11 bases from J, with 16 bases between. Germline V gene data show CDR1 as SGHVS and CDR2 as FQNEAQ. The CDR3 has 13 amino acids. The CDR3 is CASSTAVSSAQHF. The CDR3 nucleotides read TGTGCCAGCAGCACCGCCGTATCCTCGGCCCAGCATTTT.

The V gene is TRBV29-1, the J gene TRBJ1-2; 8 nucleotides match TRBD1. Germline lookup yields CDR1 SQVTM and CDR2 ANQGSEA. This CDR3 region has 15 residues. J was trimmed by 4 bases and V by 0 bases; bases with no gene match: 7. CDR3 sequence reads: CSVEDHGTGVYGYTF. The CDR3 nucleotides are TGCAGCGTTGAAGATCATGGGACAGGAGTCTATGGCTACACCTTC.

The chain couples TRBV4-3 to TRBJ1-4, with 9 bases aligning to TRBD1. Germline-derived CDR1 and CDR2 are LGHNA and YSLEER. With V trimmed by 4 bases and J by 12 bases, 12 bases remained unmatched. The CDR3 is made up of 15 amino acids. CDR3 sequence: CASSPTPGQGHQLFF. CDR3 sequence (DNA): TGCGCCAGCAGCCCCACCCCGGGACAGGGACATCAACTGTTTTTT.

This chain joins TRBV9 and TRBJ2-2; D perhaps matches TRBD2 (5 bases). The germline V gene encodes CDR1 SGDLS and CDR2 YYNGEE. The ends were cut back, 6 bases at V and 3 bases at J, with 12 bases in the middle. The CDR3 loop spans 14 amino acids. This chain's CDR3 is CASTPRGDTGELFF. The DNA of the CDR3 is TGTGCCAGCACCCCCCGGGGAGACACCGGGGAGCTGTTTTTT.

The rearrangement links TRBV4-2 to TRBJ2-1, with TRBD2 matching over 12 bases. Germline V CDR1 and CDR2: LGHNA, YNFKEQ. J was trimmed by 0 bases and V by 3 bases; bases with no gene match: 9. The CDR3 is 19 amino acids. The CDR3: CASSQAWTSGTGSYNEQFF. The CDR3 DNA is TGTGCCAGCAGCCAGGCGTGGACTAGCGGGACTGGCTCCTACAATGAGCAGTTCTTC.

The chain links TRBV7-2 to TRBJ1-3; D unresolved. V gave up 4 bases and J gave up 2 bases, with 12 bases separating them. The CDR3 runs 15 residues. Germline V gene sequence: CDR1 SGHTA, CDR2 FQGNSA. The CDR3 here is CASSSASGPGNTIYF. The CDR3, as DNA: TGTGCCAGCAGCTCGGCCTCGGGTCCTGGAAACACCATATATTTT.

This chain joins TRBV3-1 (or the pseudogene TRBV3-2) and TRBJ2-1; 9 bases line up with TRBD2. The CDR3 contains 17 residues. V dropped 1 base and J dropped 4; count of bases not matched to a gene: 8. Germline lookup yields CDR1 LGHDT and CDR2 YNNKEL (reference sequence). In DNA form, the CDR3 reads TGTGCCAGCAGCCAAGCCCAAGGGCGGGGGGGGTACAATGAGCAGTTCTTC. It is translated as CASSQAQGRGGYNEQFF.

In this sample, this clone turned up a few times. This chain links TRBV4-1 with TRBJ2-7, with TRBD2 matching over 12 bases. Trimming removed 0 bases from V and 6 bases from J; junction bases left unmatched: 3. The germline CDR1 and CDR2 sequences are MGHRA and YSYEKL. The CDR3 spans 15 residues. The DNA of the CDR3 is TGCGCCAGCAGCCAAGATCTAGCGGGAGGGCGCGAGCAGTACTTC. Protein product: CASSQDLAGGREQYF.

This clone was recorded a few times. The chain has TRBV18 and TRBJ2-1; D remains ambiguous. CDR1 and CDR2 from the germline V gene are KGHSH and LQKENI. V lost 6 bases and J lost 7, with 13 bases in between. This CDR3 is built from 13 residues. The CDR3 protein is CASSPQATNEQFF. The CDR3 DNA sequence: TGTGCCAGCTCCCCCCAGGCCACGAATGAGCAGTTCTTC. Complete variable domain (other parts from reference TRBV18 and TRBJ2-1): NAGVMQNPRHLVRRRGQEARLRCSPMKGHSHVYWYRQLPEEGLKFMVYLQKENIIDESGMPKERFSAEFPKEGPSILRIQQVVRGDSAAYFCASSPQATNEQFFGPGTRLTVL.

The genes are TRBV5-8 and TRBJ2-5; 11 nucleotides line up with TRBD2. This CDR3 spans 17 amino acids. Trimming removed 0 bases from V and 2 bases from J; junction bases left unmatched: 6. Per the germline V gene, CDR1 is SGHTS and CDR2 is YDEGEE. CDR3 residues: CASSLGSGGADQETQYF. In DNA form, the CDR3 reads TGTGCCAGCAGCTTGGGTAGCGGGGGGGCGGATCAAGAGACCCAGTACTTC.

CDR3 loop: CASSSYAIGLSYNEQFF. For the CDR3, the DNA is TGTGCCAGCAGCAGCTACGCTATAGGCCTCTCCTACAATGAGCAGTTCTTC. This sequence joins TRBV13 and TRBJ2-1, with unresolved D. In germline, CDR1 is PRHDT, CDR2 FYEKMQ (reference sequence). The V end was cut by 5 bases, the J end by 0 bases, with 17 bases between. This CDR3 comprises 17 residues.

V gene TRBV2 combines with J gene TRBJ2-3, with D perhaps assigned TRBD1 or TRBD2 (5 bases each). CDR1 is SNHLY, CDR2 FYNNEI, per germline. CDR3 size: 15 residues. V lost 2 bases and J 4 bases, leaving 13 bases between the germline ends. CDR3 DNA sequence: TGTGCCAGCAGTGAATTGGGGGTGGAAGCAGATACGCAGTATTTT. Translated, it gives CASSELGVEADTQYF.

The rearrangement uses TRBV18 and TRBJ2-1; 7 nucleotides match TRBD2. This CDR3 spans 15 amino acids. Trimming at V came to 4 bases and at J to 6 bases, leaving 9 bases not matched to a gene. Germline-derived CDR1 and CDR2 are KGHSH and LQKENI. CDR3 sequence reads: CASSLKAGYFNEQFF. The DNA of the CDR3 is TGTGCCAGCTCACTAAAAGCGGGGTATTTCAATGAGCAGTTCTTC.

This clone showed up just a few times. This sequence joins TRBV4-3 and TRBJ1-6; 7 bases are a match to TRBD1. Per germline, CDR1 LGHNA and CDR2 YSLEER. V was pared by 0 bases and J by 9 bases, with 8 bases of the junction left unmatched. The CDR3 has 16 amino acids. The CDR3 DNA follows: TGCGCCAGCAGCCAAGATGGGGGACAGATGAGTTCACCCCTCCACTTT. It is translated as CASSQDGGQMSSPLHF.

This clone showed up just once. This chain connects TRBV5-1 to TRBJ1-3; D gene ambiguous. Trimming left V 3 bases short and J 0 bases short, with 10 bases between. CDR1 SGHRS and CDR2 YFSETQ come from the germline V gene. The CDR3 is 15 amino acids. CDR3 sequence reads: CASSSSGASGNTIYF. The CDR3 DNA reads TGCGCCAGCAGCTCCTCCGGTGCCTCTGGAAACACCATATATTTT.

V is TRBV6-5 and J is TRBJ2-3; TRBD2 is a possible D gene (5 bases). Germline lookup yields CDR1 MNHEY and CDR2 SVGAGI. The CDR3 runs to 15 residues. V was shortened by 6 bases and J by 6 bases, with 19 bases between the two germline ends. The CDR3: CASRTPEAPGDTQYF. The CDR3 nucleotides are TGTGCCAGCAGAACCCCAGAGGCCCCGGGGGATACGCAGTATTTT.

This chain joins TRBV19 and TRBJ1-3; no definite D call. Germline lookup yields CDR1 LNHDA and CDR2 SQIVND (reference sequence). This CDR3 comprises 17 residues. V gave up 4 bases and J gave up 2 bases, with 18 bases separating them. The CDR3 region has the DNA TGTGCCAGTAGTAGTGTCGGCTTTTCTGAACCTGGAAACACCATATATTTT. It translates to CASSSVGFSEPGNTIYF.

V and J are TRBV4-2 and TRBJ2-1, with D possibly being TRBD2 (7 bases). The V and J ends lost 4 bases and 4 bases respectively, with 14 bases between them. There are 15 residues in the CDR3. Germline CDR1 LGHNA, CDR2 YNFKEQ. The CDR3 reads CASSPIGGGYNEQFF. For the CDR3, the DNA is TGTGCCAGCAGCCCCATAGGGGGGGGATACAATGAGCAGTTCTTC.

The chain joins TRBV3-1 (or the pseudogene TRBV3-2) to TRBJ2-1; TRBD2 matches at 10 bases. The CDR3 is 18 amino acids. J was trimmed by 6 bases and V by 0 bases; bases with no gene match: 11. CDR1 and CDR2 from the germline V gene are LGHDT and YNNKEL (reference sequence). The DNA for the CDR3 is TGTGCCAGCAGCCAAGATCCTCGGGGACTAGCGCTGGGCAATGAGCAGTTCTTC. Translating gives CASSQDPRGLALGNEQFF.

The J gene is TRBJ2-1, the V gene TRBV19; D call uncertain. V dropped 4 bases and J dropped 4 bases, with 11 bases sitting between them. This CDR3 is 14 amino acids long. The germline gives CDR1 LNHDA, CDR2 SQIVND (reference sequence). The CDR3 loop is CASSTPGPYNEQFF. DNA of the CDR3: TGTGCCAGTAGTACCCCCGGTCCTTACAATGAGCAGTTCTTC.

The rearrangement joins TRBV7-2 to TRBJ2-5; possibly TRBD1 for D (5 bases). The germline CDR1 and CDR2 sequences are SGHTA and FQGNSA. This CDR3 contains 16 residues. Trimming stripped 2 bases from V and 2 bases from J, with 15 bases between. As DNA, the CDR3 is TGTGCCAGCAGCTTATCAGCAGGGCAGCCGCAAGAGACCCAGTACTTC. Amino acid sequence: CASSLSAGQPQETQYF.

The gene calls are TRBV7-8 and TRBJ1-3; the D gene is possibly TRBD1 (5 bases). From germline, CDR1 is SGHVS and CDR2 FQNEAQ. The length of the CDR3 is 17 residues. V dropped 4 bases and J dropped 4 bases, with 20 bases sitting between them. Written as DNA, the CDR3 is TGTGCCAGCAGCTGGATCGGGGCATTCGTGGGAGGAAACACCATATATTTT. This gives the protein CASSWIGAFVGGNTIYF.